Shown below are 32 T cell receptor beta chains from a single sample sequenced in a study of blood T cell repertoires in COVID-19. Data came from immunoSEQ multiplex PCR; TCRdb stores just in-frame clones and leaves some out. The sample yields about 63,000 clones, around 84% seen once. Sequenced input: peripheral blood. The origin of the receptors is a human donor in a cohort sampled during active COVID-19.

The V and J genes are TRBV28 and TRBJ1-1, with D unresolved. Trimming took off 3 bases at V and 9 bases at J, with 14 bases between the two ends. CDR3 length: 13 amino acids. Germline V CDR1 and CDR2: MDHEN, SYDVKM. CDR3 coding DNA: TGTGCCAGCAGTTTCCGGCGAGCCGACAAAGCTTTCTTT. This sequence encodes CASSFRRADKAFF.

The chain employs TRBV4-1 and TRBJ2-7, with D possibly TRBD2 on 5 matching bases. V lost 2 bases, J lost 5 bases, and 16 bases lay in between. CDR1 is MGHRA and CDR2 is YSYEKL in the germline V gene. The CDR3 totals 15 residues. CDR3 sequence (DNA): TGCGCCAGCAGCCAAACCCGACTAAGGGTCCACGAGCAGTACTTC. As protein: CASSQTRLRVHEQYF.

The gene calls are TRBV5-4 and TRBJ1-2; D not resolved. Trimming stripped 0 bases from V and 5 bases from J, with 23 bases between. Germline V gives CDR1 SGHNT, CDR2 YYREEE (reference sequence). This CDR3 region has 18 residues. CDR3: CASSLEFDIKASRYGYTF. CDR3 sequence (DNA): TGTGCCAGCAGCTTGGAGTTTGACATTAAAGCATCCCGGTATGGCTACACCTTC.

The CDR3 protein is CASSQDGDRSTNYGYTF. For the CDR3, the DNA is TGTGCCAGCAGCCAAGATGGAGACAGGTCTACTAACTATGGCTACACCTTC. This rearrangement joins TRBV4-2 to TRBJ1-2; possible D gene TRBD1, 6 bases. V was cut by 0 bases and J by 0 bases, with 14 bases left in between. The V gene's germline CDR1 is LGHNA and CDR2 YNFKEQ. The CDR3 runs 17 residues.

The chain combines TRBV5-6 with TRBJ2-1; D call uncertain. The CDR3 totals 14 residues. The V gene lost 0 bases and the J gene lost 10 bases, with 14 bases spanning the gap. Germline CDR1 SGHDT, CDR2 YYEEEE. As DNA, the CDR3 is TGTGCCAGCAGCTTGGCCGCAAGAATCGGGGAGCAGTTCTTC. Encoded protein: CASSLAARIGEQFF. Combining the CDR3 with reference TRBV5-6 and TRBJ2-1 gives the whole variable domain DAGVTQSPTHLIKTRGQQVTLRCSPKSGHDTVSWYQQALGQGPQFIFQYYEEEERQRGNFPDRFSGHQFPNYSSELNVNALLLGDSALYLCASSLAARIGEQFFGPGTRLTVL.

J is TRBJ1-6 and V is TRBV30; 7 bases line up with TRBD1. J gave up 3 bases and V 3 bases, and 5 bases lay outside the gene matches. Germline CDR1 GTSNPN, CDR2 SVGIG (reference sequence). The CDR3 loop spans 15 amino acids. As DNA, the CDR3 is TGTGCCTGGAGATTACAGGGGAGCTATAATTCACCCCTCCACTTT. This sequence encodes CAWRLQGSYNSPLHF. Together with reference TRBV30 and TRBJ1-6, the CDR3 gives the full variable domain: SQTIHQWPATLVQPVGSPLSLECTVEGTSNPNLYWYRQAAGRGLQLLFYSVGIGQISSEVPQNLSASRPQDRQFILSSKKLLLSDSGFYLCAWRLQGSYNSPLHFGNGTRLTVT.

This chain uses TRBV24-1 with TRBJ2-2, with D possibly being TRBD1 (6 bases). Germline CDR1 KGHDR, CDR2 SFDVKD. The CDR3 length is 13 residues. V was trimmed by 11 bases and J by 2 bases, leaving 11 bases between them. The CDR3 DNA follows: TGTGCCATGAGGGACACCAACACCGGGGAGCTGTTTTTT. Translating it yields CAMRDTNTGELFF.

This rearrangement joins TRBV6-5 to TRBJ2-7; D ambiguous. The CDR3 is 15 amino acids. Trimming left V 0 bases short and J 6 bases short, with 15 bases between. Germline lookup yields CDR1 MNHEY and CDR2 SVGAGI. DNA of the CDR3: TGTGCCAGCAGTTACTCTTCCGCCCTTCCGGGCGAGCAGTACTTC. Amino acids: CASSYSSALPGEQYF.

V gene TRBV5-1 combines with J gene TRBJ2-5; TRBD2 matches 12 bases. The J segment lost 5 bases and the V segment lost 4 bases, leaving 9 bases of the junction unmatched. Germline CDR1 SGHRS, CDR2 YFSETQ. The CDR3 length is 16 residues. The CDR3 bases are TGCGCCAGCAGCGTCCTCCTAGCGGGAGGGGGTGAGACCCAGTACTTC. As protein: CASSVLLAGGGETQYF.

CDR3 bases: TGTGCCAGCAGCTTTTGGACAGGGGAAGATGGCTACACCTTC. This encodes CASSFWTGEDGYTF. V usage is TRBV7-2 and J usage is TRBJ1-2; TRBD1 aligns across 9 bases. CDR1 is SGHTA, CDR2 FQGNSA, per germline. Trimming cost V 3 bases and J 6 bases; bases outside gene matches: 5. This CDR3 is 14 amino acids long. Variable domain in full (rest from reference TRBV7-2 and TRBJ1-2): GAGVSQSPSNKVTEKGKDVELRCDPISGHTALYWYRQSLGQGLEFLIYFQGNSAPDKSGLPSDRFSAERTGGSVSTLTIQRTQQEDSAVYLCASSFWTGEDGYTFGSGTRLTVV.

Here the CDR3 DNA reads TGTGCCAGCAGTTTATTAGGGGGCGGGAACTACGAGCAGTACTTC. This encodes CASSLLGGGNYEQYF. The chain joins TRBV28 to TRBJ2-7; D is possibly TRBD1 (7 bases). The CDR3 is 15 amino acids. Germline V gives CDR1 MDHEN, CDR2 SYDVKM. V lost 1 base and J lost 3, with 13 bases in between.

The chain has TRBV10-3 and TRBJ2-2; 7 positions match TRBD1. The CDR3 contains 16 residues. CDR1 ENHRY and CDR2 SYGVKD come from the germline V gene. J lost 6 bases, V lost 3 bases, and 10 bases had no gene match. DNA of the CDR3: TGTGCCATCAGTGATCCGGACAGGCACAAAGCCGGGGAGCTGTTTTTT. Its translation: CAISDPDRHKAGELFF.

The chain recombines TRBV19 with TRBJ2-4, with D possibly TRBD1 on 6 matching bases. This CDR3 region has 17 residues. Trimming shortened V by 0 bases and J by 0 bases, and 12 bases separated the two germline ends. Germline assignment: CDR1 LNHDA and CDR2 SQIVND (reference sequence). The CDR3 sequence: CASSIDGTRLAKNIQYF. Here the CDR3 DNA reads TGTGCCAGTAGTATAGACGGGACACGGCTAGCCAAAAACATTCAGTACTTC.

The CDR3 loop is CASSNTGPAFF. CDR3 bases: TGTGCCAGCAGCAACACAGGGCCGGCTTTCTTT. This chain uses TRBV6-6 with TRBJ1-1, with a possible D match to TRBD1 (6 bases). This CDR3 has 11 amino acids. Trimming stripped 6 bases from V and 11 bases from J, with 13 bases between. Looked up from germline, CDR1 is MNHNY and CDR2 is SVGAGI (reference sequence).

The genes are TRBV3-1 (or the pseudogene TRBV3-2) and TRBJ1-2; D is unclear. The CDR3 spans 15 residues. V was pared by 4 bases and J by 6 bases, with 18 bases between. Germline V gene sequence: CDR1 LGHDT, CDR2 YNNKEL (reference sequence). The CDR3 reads CASSPLGSRANGYTF. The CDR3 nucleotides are TGTGCCAGCAGCCCGCTGGGGTCGAGGGCGAATGGCTACACCTTC.

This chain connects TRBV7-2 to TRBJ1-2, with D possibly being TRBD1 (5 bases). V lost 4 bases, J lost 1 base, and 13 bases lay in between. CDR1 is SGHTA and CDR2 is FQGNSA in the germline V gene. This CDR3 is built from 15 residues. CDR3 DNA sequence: TGTGCCAGCAGCTCGTACCTCGGGGGTAACTATGGCTACACCTTC. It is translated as CASSSYLGGNYGYTF.

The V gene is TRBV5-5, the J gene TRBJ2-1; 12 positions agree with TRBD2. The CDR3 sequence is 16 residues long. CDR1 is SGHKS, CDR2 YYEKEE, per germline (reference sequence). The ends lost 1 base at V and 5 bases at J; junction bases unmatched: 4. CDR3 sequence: CASSLRTSGENNEQFF. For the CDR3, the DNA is TGTGCCAGCAGCTTGAGGACTAGCGGGGAAAACAATGAGCAGTTCTTC.

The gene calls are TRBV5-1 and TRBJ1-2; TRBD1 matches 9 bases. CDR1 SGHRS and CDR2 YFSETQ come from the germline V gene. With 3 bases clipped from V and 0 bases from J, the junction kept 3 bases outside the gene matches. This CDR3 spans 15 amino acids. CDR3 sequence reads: CASSSWTGANYGYTF. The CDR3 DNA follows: TGCGCCAGCAGCTCCTGGACAGGGGCTAACTATGGCTACACCTTC.

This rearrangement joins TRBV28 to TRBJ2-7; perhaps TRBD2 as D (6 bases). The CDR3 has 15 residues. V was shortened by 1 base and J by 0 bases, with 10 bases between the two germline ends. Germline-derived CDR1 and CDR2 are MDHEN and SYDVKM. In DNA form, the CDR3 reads TGTGCCAGCAGTTTATCCGGGAGCCTCTCCTACGAGCAGTACTTC. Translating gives CASSLSGSLSYEQYF.

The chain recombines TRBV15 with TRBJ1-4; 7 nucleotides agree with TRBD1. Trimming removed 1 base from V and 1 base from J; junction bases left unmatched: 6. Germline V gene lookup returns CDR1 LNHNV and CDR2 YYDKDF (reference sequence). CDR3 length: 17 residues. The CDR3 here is CATSRAGTVRTNEKLFF. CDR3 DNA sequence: TGTGCCACCAGCAGAGCCGGGACAGTTAGAACTAATGAAAAACTGTTTTTT.

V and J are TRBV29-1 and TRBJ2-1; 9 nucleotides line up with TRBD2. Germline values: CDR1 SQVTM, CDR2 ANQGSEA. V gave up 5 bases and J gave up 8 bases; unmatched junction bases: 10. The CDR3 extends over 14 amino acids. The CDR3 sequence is CSVCLAGSFHEQFF. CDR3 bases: TGCAGCGTTTGTCTAGCGGGATCCTTCCATGAGCAGTTCTTC.

The CDR3 DNA is TGTGCCAGCAGCCACTTGACAGGTCCGTCCGGATCCGGGGAGCTGTTTTTT. Its translation is CASSHLTGPSGSGELFF. The chain combines TRBV14 with TRBJ2-2; perhaps TRBD1 as D (6 bases). From germline, CDR1 is SGHDN and CDR2 FVKESK. The CDR3 length is 17 residues. Trimming removed 3 bases at V and 6 bases at J, with 20 bases between.

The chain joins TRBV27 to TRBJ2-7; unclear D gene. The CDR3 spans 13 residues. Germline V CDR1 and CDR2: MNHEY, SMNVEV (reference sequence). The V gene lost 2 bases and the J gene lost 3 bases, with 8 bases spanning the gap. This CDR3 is CASSLTRSYEQYF. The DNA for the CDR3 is TGTGCCAGCAGTTTAACACGGAGCTACGAGCAGTACTTC.

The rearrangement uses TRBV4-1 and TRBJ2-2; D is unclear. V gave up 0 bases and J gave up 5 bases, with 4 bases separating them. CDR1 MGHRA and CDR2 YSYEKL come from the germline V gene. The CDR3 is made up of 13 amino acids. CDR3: CASSQERTGELFF. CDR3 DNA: TGCGCCAGCAGCCAAGAGCGAACCGGGGAGCTGTTTTTT.

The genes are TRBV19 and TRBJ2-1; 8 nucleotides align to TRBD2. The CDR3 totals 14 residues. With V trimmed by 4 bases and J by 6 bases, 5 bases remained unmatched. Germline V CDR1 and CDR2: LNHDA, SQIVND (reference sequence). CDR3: CASSTSGPSNEQFF. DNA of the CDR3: TGTGCCAGTAGTACTAGCGGGCCTTCCAATGAGCAGTTCTTC.

The CDR3 reads CAINIAGGRVDTQYF. DNA of the CDR3: TGTGCCATCAATATCGCGGGTGGACGAGTAGATACGCAGTATTTT. The V and J genes are TRBV15 and TRBJ2-3; D is possibly TRBD2 (5 bases). The V end lost 10 bases, the J end lost 5 bases, and 22 bases lay between the germline ends. Germline V gene lookup returns CDR1 LNHNV and CDR2 YYDKDF (reference sequence). The CDR3 is made up of 15 amino acids.

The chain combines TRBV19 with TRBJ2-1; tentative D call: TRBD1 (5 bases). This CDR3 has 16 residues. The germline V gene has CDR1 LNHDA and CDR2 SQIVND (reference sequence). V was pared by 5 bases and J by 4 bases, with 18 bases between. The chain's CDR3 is CASSLSDRRGYNEQFF. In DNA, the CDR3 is TGTGCCAGTAGTTTATCGGACCGTAGGGGTTACAATGAGCAGTTCTTC.

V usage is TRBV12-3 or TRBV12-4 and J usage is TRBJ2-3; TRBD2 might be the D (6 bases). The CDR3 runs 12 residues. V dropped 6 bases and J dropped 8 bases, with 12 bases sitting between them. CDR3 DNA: TGTGCCAGCAGCCAAAGGGGAGGTACGCAGTATTTT. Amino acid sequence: CASSQRGGTQYF.

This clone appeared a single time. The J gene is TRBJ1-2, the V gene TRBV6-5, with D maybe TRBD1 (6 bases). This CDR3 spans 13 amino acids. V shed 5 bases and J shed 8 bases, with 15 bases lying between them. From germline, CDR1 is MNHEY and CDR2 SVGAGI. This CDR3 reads CASSQPQGYGYTF. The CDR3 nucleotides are TGTGCCAGCAGTCAGCCACAGGGTTACGGCTACACCTTC.

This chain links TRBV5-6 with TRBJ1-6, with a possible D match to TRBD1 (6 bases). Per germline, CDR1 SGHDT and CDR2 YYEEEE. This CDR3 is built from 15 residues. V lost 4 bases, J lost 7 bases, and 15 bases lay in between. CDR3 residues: CASSTVQGSNSPLHF. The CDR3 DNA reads TGTGCCAGCAGCACCGTACAGGGATCAAATTCACCCCTCCACTTT. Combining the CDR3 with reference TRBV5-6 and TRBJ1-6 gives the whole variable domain DAGVTQSPTHLIKTRGQQVTLRCSPKSGHDTVSWYQQALGQGPQFIFQYYEEEERQRGNFPDRFSGHQFPNYSSELNVNALLLGDSALYLCASSTVQGSNSPLHFGNGTRLTVT.

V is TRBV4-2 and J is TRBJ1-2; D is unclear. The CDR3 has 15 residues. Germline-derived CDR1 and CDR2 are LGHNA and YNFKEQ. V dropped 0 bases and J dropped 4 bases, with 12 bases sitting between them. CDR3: CASSQDGQASYGYTF. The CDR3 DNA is TGTGCCAGCAGCCAAGATGGGCAGGCGTCCTATGGCTACACCTTC.

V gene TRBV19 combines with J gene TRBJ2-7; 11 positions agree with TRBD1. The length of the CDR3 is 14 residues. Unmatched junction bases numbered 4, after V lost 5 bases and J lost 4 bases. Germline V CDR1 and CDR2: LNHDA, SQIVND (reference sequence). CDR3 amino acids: CASSPGQGAYEQYF. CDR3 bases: TGTGCCAGTAGTCCCGGACAGGGGGCTTACGAGCAGTACTTC. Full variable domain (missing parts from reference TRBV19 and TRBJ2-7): DGGITQSPKYLFRKEGQNVTLSCEQNLNHDAMYWYRQDPGQGLRLIYYSQIVNDFQKGDIAEGYSVSREKKESFPLTVTSAQKNPTAFYLCASSPGQGAYEQYFGPGTRLTVT.